The rows below give T cell receptor beta chains drawn from one sample of a study of cytomegalovirus exposure and HLA in healthy donors. Produced via immunoSEQ multiplex PCR; TCRdb's table is partial and in-frame only. This repertoire shows approximately 220,000 clones, 80% to 90% found once; its top ten account for 2.9%. Sequenced sample: PBMCs. The receptors originated from a man aged 30 to 45 in good health and CMV-seronegative. Each CDR3 is given with its conserved first and last residue. Each record gives: V gene, J gene, clone size, D gene, CDR3 protein, CDR3 DNA. D genes are given only for firm matches. Size tells how often a clone was seen (once, few, many) or the class of an expanded clone, and some rows leave it out.

v_call: TRBV7-9; j_call: TRBJ1-3; clone_size: NA; d_call: TRBD1; cdr3_aa: CASRDSSGNTIYF; cdr3_nt: TGTGCCTCTAGGGACAGCTCTGGAAACACCATATATTTT
v_call: TRBV10-2; j_call: TRBJ1-1; clone_size: NA; d_call: NA; cdr3_aa: CASSEVRGASEAFF; cdr3_nt: TGCGCCAGCAGTGAGGTGCGGGGGGCCTCTGAAGCTTTCTTT
v_call: TRBV13; j_call: TRBJ2-1; clone_size: NA; d_call: TRBD2; cdr3_aa: CASSPPLSGGAAYNEQFF; cdr3_nt: TGTGCCAGCAGCCCTCCCTTGAGCGGGGGGGCGGCGTACAATGAGCAGTTCTTC
v_call: TRBV5-1; j_call: TRBJ1-3; clone_size: NA; d_call: NA; cdr3_aa: CASSLAGTIYF; cdr3_nt: TGCGCCAGCAGCTTGGCAGGGACCATATATTTT
v_call: TRBV10-3; j_call: TRBJ1-5; clone_size: NA; d_call: TRBD1; cdr3_aa: CAISEGHTGVMQPQHF; cdr3_nt: TGTGCCATCAGTGAGGGACATACAGGGGTAATGCAGCCCCAGCATTTT
v_call: TRBV7-9; j_call: TRBJ2-1; clone_size: NA; d_call: TRBD2; cdr3_aa: CASSSGLAGGLNEQFF; cdr3_nt: TGTGCCAGCAGCTCCGGACTAGCGGGGGGGCTTAATGAGCAGTTCTTC
v_call: TRBV7-9; j_call: TRBJ1-2; clone_size: NA; d_call: NA; cdr3_aa: CASSLVFDSPADYGYTF; cdr3_nt: TGTGCCAGCAGCTTAGTTTTCGACAGCCCAGCTGACTATGGCTACACCTTC
v_call: TRBV6-5; j_call: TRBJ2-3; clone_size: NA; d_call: NA; cdr3_aa: CASSKWGEEGDTQYF; cdr3_nt: TGTGCCAGCAGCAAGTGGGGGGAGGAAGGAGATACGCAGTATTTT
v_call: TRBV28; j_call: TRBJ2-3; clone_size: NA; d_call: NA; cdr3_aa: CASSLTLVPPSTDTQYF; cdr3_nt: TGTGCCAGCAGTTTAACCCTAGTACCTCCTAGCACAGATACGCAGTATTTT
v_call: TRBV28; j_call: TRBJ2-1; clone_size: NA; d_call: NA; cdr3_aa: CASSFPLIRGSEQFF; cdr3_nt: TGTGCCAGCAGTTTTCCCCTCATTCGGGGTAGCGAGCAGTTCTTC
v_call: TRBV4-2; j_call: TRBJ2-1; clone_size: NA; d_call: TRBD2; cdr3_aa: CASSQASGGGGNEQFF; cdr3_nt: TGTGCCAGCAGCCAAGCAAGCGGGGGGGGTGGGAATGAGCAGTTCTTC
v_call: TRBV6-5; j_call: TRBJ1-2; clone_size: NA; d_call: NA; cdr3_aa: CASSYDGLVGGYTF; cdr3_nt: TGTGCCAGCAGTTACGACGGGTTAGTGGGTGGCTACACCTTC
v_call: TRBV6-6; j_call: TRBJ2-7; clone_size: NA; d_call: TRBD2; cdr3_aa: CASSHGGDLGQYF; cdr3_nt: TGTGCCAGCAGCCACGGGGGGGATCTCGGGCAGTACTTC
v_call: TRBV28; j_call: TRBJ2-3; clone_size: NA; d_call: TRBD1; cdr3_aa: CASRRQGSQYF; cdr3_nt: TGTGCCAGCAGAAGACAGGGTTCGCAGTATTTT
v_call: TRBV4-1; j_call: TRBJ2-5; clone_size: few; d_call: NA; cdr3_aa: CASSQVGGASRETQYF; cdr3_nt: TGCGCCAGCAGCCAAGTGGGGGGGGCCAGCAGGGAGACCCAGTACTTC
v_call: TRBV5-4; j_call: TRBJ2-5; clone_size: NA; d_call: NA; cdr3_aa: CASSVLAAQQETQYF; cdr3_nt: TGTGCCAGCAGCGTATTAGCGGCCCAACAAGAGACCCAGTACTTC
v_call: TRBV4-1; j_call: TRBJ2-3; clone_size: NA; d_call: NA; cdr3_aa: CASSQDLFSTDTQYF; cdr3_nt: TGCGCCAGCAGCCAAGATCTATTCAGCACAGATACGCAGTATTTT